One sample yielded the 9 T cell receptor beta chains listed below, sequenced in a study of T cells in Graves' hyperthyroidism and ophthalmopathy. RNA transcripts were the template for amplifying TCR beta CDR3 regions. Researchers ran a first-round RT-PCR on the TCR CDR3 using the HTBI primer set. MiXCR, run by TCRdb on the multiplex PCR reads, gives a single entry per CDR3 protein. The sample shows a few hundred thousand distinct CDR3 sequences, around a fifth of them seen only once. The sample consisted of blood. Receptor source: a woman between 70 and 85 years old with Graves' ophthalmopathy.

This clonotype has a count of ten or more. The CDR3 reads CASSSQGSGYTF. CDR3 in DNA: TGCGCCAGCAGCTCTCAAGGGTCGGGCTACACCTTC. The chain carries TRBV5-1 and TRBJ1-2; no definite D call. V lost 3 bases to trimming and J lost 8 bases, with 11 bases between them. The CDR3 spans 12 residues. Germline V gene data show CDR1 as SGHRS and CDR2 as YFSETQ.

The chain recombines TRBV7-3 with TRBJ2-2; 7 positions match TRBD2. The V gene's germline CDR1 is SGHTA and CDR2 FQGTGA. The CDR3 contains 14 residues. The ends lost 5 bases at V and 6 bases at J; junction bases unmatched: 6. For the CDR3, the DNA is TGTGCCAGCAGCGCGGGAGCGGCGCCCGGGGAGCTGTTTTTT. Translated, it gives CASSAGAAPGELFF. Looking up the rest from reference TRBV7-3 and TRBJ2-2 gives the full variable domain: GAGVSQTPSNKVTEKGKYVELRCDPISGHTALYWYRQSLGQGPEFLIYFQGTGAADDSGLPNDRFFAVRPEGSVSTLKIQRTERGDSAVYLCASSAGAAPGELFFGEGSRLTVL.

V is TRBV7-3 and J is TRBJ2-3; no clear D gene. This CDR3 contains 14 residues. Germline CDR1 and CDR2: SGHTA and FQGTGA. V lost 5 bases, J lost 6 bases, and 15 bases lay in between. CDR3 DNA: TGTGCCAGCAGCCCGGACGCGTTCGTGGATACGCAGTATTTT. Its protein is CASSPDAFVDTQYF.

The J gene is TRBJ1-2, the V gene TRBV7-2; possible D gene TRBD1, 5 bases. The V gene lost 5 bases and the J gene lost 5 bases, with 21 bases spanning the gap. From germline, CDR1 is SGHTA and CDR2 FQGNSA. The CDR3 consists of 16 residues. The CDR3 is CASSPPWAGGSYGYTF. CDR3 bases: TGTGCCAGCAGCCCCCCTTGGGCCGGGGGTAGTTATGGCTACACCTTC.

This clonotype was seen at least ten times. The gene calls are TRBV7-2 and TRBJ2-3; D might be TRBD2 (5 bases). V lost 3 bases and J lost 0, with 19 bases in between. The CDR3 runs to 18 residues. Germline CDR1 SGHTA, CDR2 FQGNSA. The CDR3 protein is CASSFPLDLGASTDTQYF. In nucleotides, the CDR3 is TGTGCCAGCAGCTTCCCTCTAGACTTGGGAGCGAGCACAGATACGCAGTATTTT.

This clonotype has more than one count but fewer than ten. The chain couples TRBV28 to TRBJ1-5; D remains unclear. V was pared by 7 bases and J by 0 bases, with 7 bases between. This CDR3 has 13 amino acids. The V gene's germline CDR1 is MDHEN and CDR2 SYDVKM. For the CDR3, the DNA is TGTGCCAGCACGGGGTTTAGCAATCAGCCCCAGCATTTT. It is translated as CASTGFSNQPQHF.

This clonotype was detected only a few times. This chain connects TRBV18 to TRBJ1-1; 8 nucleotides line up with TRBD1. The CDR3 is 14 amino acids. CDR1 and CDR2 (germline): KGHSH, LQKENI. Trimming removed 5 bases from V and 3 bases from J; junction bases left unmatched: 5. The CDR3 DNA is TGTGCCAGCTCAACCTTGACAGGGGACACTGAAGCTTTCTTT. Translation: CASSTLTGDTEAFF.

The chain is built from TRBV7-9 and TRBJ1-1; D possibly corresponds to TRBD1 (6 bases). In germline, CDR1 is SEHNR, CDR2 FQNEAQ (reference sequence). Trimming took off 1 base at V and 4 bases at J, with 13 bases between the two ends. This CDR3 comprises 15 residues. CDR3 amino acids: CASSLETGGTTEAFF. The CDR3 DNA reads TGTGCCAGCAGCTTAGAGACAGGAGGCACCACTGAAGCTTTCTTT.

This clonotype was seen ten or more times. The CDR3 here is CASSPYGVTGELFF. DNA for the CDR3: TGTGCCAGCAGCCCATACGGGGTCACCGGGGAGCTGTTTTTT. This sequence joins TRBV7-8 and TRBJ2-2, with D perhaps matching TRBD2 (5 bases). This CDR3 has 14 amino acids. Trimming removed 5 bases at V and 4 bases at J, with 11 bases between. In germline, CDR1 is SGHVS, CDR2 FQNEAQ. The entire variable domain, with the rest obtained from reference TRBV7-8 and TRBJ2-2, is as follows: GAGVSQSPRYKVAKRGQDVALRCDPISGHVSLFWYQQALGQGPEFLTYFQNEAQLDKSGLPSDRFFAERPEGSVSTLKIQRTQQEDSAVYLCASSPYGVTGELFFGEGSRLTVL.